These T cell receptor beta chains were read from a single sample in a study of Ad26.COV2.S vaccination and SARS-CoV-2 variants. Profiled with immunoSEQ multiplex PCR; TCRdb holds only in-frame clones, not every one. The sample gives some 290,000 clones, 86% of which show up once; 1.5% to 2.5% is in the top ten. Sequenced material: peripheral blood, taken in a trial of Ad26.COV2.S vaccine versus placebo. These receptors were taken from a person aged 18-65 years who received the Ad26.COV2.S COVID-19 vaccine or a placebo. The CDR3 runs from the conserved cysteine through the conserved F or W. D genes are given only for firm matches. The size of a clone is reported for some rows only, either as once, few or many, or as a class for expanded clones.

TRBJ1-2 | NA | NA | TRBV5-5 | TGTGCCAGCAGCTTGGTACAGGGCAAGGGCTATGGCTACACCTTC | CASSLVQGKGYGYTF
TRBJ1-2 | NA | NA | TRBV18 | TGTGCCAGCTCACCAAGAAACACCGATGGCTACACCTTC | CASSPRNTDGYTF
TRBJ2-5 | NA | TRBD2 | TRBV9 | TGTGCCAGCAGCGTAGCCCCTATAGCGGGGGGCGGGGAGACCCAGTACTTC | CASSVAPIAGGGETQYF
TRBJ1-2 | NA | TRBD1 | TRBV25-1 | TGTGCCAGCAGTGCCTCCGGGACAGGGGACGGGGGCTACACCTTC | CASSASGTGDGGYTF
TRBJ2-5 | NA | TRBD2 | TRBV5-1 | TGCGCCAGCAGCTTGGCCAAGACTAGCGGGGGGGCTCCCGAGACCCAGTACTTC | CASSLAKTSGGAPETQYF
TRBJ2-5 | NA | TRBD2 | TRBV5-1 | TGCGCCAGCAGCACCGGGACTAGCGGGGGACAAGAGACCCAGTACTTC | CASSTGTSGGQETQYF
TRBJ2-5 | few | NA | TRBV2 | TGTGCCAGCAGGACCCAAGTGGCGGGGCCCAAAGAGACCCAGTACTTC | CASRTQVAGPKETQYF
TRBJ2-7 | NA | NA | TRBV12-5 | TGTGCTAGTGCTGGGGGCAGAGCCTACGAGCAGTACTTC | CASAGGRAYEQYF
TRBJ1-5 | few | TRBD1 | TRBV3-1/TRBV3-2 | TGTGCCAGCAGCCAGGGGACAGTACAACAGCCCCAGCATTTT | CASSQGTVQQPQHF
TRBJ1-2 | NA | NA | TRBV7-9 | TGTGCCAGCAGCCCAGGGAGGAGTTATGGCTACACCTTC | CASSPGRSYGYTF
TRBJ1-3 | NA | TRBD1 | TRBV19 | TGTGCCAGTAGTCTTGACACAGGGGGCACTGGAAACACCATATATTTT | CASSLDTGGTGNTIYF
TRBJ1-1 | NA | TRBD1 | TRBV6-6 | TGTGCCAGCAGTTACTCCTCAGGGGGCACTGAAGCTTTCTTT | CASSYSSGGTEAFF
TRBJ1-6 | NA | NA | TRBV2 | TGTGCCAGCAGGGGGCTTGAAGGTCTCGGTAATTCACCCCTCCACTTT | CASRGLEGLGNSPLHF
TRBJ1-1 | NA | TRBD1 | TRBV5-1 | TGCGCCAGCAGCTTGGCGGGACAGGTTCAGAACACTGAAGCTTTCTTT | CASSLAGQVQNTEAFF
TRBJ2-7 | few | NA | TRBV28 | TGTGCCAGCAGTACAACCCTTGAAGGGACTGACGAGCAGTACTTC | CASSTTLEGTDEQYF
TRBJ2-1 | NA | TRBD1 | TRBV11-2 | TGTGCCAGCAGCCCCCGGGACAGCTCCTACAATGAGCAGTTCTTC | CASSPRDSSYNEQFF
TRBJ2-7 | NA | NA | TRBV18 | TGTGCCAGCTCACCGGCCCTTGGAAGTTACGAGCAGTACTTC | CASSPALGSYEQYF
TRBJ1-2 | NA | TRBD1 | TRBV7-2 | TGTGCCAGCAGCTTAGGGACAGGCCCTCGTGGCTACACCTTC | CASSLGTGPRGYTF
TRBJ1-3 | NA | NA | TRBV9 | TGTGCCAGCAGCCTCTACGGGCCCCCGAGCTCTGGAAACACCATATATTTT | CASSLYGPPSSGNTIYF
TRBJ2-7 | NA | NA | TRBV6-2/TRBV6-3 | TGTGCCAGCAGTTACTCGGCCGGGGGTAGGAGCTACGAGCAGTACTTC | CASSYSAGGRSYEQYF
TRBJ2-2 | NA | NA | TRBV4-1 | TGCGCCAGCATGGAGGGAACAAAATCCACCGGGGAGCTGTTTTTT | CASMEGTKSTGELFF
TRBJ1-1 | NA | NA | TRBV4-1 | TGCGCCAGCAGAAGGGGTAATGTCTTCATGAACACTGAAGCTTTCTTT | CASRRGNVFMNTEAFF
TRBJ2-7 | NA | NA | TRBV6-2/TRBV6-3 | TGTGCCAGCAGTCCCTTTCCCAACTACGAGCAGTACTTC | CASSPFPNYEQYF
TRBJ2-4 | NA | NA | TRBV10-2 | TGCGCCAGCAGTGAGTCAAGGCAGGGCGGCCTTGCCAAAAACATTCAGTACTTC | CASSESRQGGLAKNIQYF
TRBJ1-1 | NA | NA | TRBV19 | TGTGCCAGTAGTCTTCTCCGGGGGGCTGGTTCTGAAGCTTTCTTT | CASSLLRGAGSEAFF
TRBJ1-3 | NA | NA | TRBV11-2 | TGTGCCAGCAGCCCGCAATCAAACACCATATATTTT | CASSPQSNTIYF
TRBJ1-4 | NA | NA | TRBV7-2 | TGTGCCAGCAGCTTGAGACAGGCTGGACTTGAAAAACTGTTTTTT | CASSLRQAGLEKLFF
TRBJ2-7 | NA | TRBD1 | TRBV27 | TGTGCCAGCAGTTTATCGGGGCCAGGGGGCGAGCAGTACTTC | CASSLSGPGGEQYF
TRBJ2-1 | NA | NA | TRBV15 | TGTGCCACCAGCAGGGCCCGGGGTCCGACAGGTTTCCGTGAGCAGTTCTTC | CATSRARGPTGFREQFF
TRBJ2-3 | NA | NA | TRBV5-1 | TGCGCCAGCAGCCCCGGTCAGGACCCTAGCACAGATACGCAGTATTTT | CASSPGQDPSTDTQYF
TRBJ1-3 | NA | NA | TRBV5-3 | TGTGCCAGAAGTTATGGGCAGAATGGAAACACCATATATTTT | CARSYGQNGNTIYF
TRBJ2-5 | NA | TRBD2 | TRBV7-6 | TGTGCCAGCAGCCCCGGGGGGGCGAGGGTGACCCAGTACTTC | CASSPGGARVTQYF